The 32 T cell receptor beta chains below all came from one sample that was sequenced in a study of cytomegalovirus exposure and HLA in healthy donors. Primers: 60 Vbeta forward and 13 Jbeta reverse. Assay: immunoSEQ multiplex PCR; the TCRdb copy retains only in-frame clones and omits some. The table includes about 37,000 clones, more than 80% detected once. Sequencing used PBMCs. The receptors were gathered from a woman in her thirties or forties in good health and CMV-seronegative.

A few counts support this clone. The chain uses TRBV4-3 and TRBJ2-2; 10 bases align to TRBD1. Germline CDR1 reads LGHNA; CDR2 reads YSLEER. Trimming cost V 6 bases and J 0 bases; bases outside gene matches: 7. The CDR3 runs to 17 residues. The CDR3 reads CASSRQGAVTNTGELFF. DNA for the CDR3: TGCGCCAGCAGTCGACAGGGGGCAGTCACGAACACCGGGGAGCTGTTTTTT.

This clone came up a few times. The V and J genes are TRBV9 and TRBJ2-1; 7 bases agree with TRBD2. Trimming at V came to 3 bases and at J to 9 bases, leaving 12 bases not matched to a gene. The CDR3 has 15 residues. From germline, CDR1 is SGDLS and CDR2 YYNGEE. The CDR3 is CASSALAVGRGEQFF. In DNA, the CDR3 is TGTGCCAGCAGCGCCCTAGCGGTCGGTCGTGGTGAGCAGTTCTTC.

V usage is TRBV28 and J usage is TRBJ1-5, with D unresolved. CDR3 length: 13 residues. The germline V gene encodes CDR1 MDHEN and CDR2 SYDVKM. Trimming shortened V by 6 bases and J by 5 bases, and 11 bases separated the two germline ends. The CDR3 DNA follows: TGTGCCAGCAGATCAGGCCCCTATCAGCCCCAGCATTTT. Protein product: CASRSGPYQPQHF.

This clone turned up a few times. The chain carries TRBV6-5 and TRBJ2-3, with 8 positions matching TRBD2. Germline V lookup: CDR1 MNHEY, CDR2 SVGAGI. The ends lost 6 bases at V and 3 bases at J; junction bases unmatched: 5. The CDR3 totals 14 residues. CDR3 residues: CASSTGGPTDTQYF. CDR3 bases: TGTGCCAGCAGCACGGGGGGGCCGACAGATACGCAGTATTTT.

The CDR3 loop reads CASSVTGGSGYTF. CDR3 bases: TGTGCCAGCAGCGTAACAGGGGGCTCAGGCTACACCTTC. The rearrangement uses TRBV7-2 and TRBJ1-2; 9 positions match TRBD1. V was pared by 5 bases and J by 8 bases, with 6 bases of the junction left unmatched. There are 13 residues in the CDR3. CDR1 and CDR2 from the germline V gene are SGHTA and FQGNSA.

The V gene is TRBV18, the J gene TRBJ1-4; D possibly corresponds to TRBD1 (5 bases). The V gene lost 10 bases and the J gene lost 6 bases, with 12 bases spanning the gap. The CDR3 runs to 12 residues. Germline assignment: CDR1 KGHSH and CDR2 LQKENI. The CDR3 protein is CAIAEGDEKLFF. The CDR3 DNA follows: TGTGCCATCGCCGAAGGGGATGAAAAACTGTTTTTT.

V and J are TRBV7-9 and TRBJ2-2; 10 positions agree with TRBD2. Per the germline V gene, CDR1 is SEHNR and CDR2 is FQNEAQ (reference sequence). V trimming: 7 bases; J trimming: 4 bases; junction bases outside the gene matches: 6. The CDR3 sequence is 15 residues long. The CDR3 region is CASTPSGGPTGELFF. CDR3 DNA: TGTGCCAGCACCCCTAGCGGGGGCCCCACCGGGGAGCTGTTTTTT.

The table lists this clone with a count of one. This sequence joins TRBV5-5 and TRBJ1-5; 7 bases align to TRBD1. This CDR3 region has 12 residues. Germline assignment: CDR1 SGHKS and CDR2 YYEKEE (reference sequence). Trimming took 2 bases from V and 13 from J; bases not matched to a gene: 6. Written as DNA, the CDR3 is TGTGCCAGCAGCTTCGGACGACAGGGTCAGCATTTT. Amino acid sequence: CASSFGRQGQHF.

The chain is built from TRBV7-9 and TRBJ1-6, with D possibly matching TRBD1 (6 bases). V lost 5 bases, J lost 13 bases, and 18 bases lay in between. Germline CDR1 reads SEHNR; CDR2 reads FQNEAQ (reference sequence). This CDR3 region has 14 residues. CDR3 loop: CASSPPRGSNPLHF. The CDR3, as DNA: TGTGCCAGCAGCCCCCCCAGGGGCAGTAACCCCCTCCACTTT. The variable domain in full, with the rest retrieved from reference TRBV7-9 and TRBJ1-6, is DTGVSQNPRHKITKRGQNVTFRCDPISEHNRLYWYRQTLGQGPEFLTYFQNEAQLEKSRLLSDRFSAERPKGSFSTLEIQRTEQGDSAMYLCASSPPRGSNPLHFGNGTRLTVT.

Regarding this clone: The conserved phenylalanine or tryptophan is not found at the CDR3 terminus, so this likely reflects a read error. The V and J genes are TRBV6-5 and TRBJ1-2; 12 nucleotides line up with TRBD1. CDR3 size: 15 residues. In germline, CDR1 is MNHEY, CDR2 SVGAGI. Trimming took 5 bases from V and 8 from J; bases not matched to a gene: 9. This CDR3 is CASSLPGQGARGYTV. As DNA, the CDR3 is TGTGCCAGCAGTCTACCGGGACAGGGGGCGCGGGGCTACACCGTC.

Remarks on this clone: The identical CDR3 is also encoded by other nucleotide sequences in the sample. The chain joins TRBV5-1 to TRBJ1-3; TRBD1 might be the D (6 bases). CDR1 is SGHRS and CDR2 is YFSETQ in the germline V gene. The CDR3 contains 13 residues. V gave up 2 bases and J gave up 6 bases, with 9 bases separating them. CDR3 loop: CASSLGGENTIYF. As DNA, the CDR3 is TGCGCCAGCAGCTTAGGGGGAGAAAACACCATATATTTT.

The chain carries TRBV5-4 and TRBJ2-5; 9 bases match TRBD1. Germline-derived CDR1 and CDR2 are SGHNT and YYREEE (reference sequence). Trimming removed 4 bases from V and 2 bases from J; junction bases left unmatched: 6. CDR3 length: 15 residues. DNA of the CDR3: TGTGCCAGCAGCGGCGGGACAGGGAGGCAAGAGACCCAGTACTTC. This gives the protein CASSGGTGRQETQYF.

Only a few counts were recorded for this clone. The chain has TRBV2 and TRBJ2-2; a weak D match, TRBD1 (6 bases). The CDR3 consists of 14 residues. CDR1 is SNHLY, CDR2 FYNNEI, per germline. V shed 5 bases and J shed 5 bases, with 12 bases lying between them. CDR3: CASSSFQGTGELFF. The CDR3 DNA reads TGTGCCAGCAGTAGCTTCCAGGGGACCGGGGAGCTGTTTTTT.

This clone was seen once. The CDR3 spells CASRPGRGYNSGANVLTF. CDR3 coding DNA: TGTGCCAGCAGACCTGGAAGGGGGTACAACTCTGGGGCCAACGTCCTGACTTTC. The rearrangement links TRBV7-8 to TRBJ2-6, with D possibly being TRBD1 (6 bases). Germline loops: CDR1 SGHVS, CDR2 FQNEAQ. The CDR3 totals 18 residues. The V end lost 6 bases, the J end lost 0 bases, and 18 bases lay between the germline ends.

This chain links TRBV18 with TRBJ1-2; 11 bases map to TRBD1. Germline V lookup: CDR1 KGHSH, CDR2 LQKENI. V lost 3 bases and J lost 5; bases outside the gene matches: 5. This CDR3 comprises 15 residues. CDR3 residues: CASSPGQGDSYGYTF. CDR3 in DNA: TGTGCCAGCTCACCGGGACAGGGGGACTCATATGGCTACACCTTC.

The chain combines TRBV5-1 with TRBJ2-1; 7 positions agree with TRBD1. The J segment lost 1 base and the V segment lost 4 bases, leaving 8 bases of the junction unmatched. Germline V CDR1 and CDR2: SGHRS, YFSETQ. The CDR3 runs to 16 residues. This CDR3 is CASSRTGIGSYNEQFF. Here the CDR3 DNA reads TGCGCCAGCAGCAGGACAGGTATAGGGTCCTACAATGAGCAGTTCTTC.

Written as DNA, the CDR3 is TGTGCCAGCACCTTGGACACTTTGAACACTGAAGCTTTCTTT. Translating it yields CASTLDTLNTEAFF. J is TRBJ1-1 and V is TRBV2; maybe TRBD1 (5 bases). CDR1 is SNHLY, CDR2 FYNNEI, per germline. V was trimmed by 7 bases and J by 0 bases, leaving 12 bases between them. The CDR3 covers 14 residues.

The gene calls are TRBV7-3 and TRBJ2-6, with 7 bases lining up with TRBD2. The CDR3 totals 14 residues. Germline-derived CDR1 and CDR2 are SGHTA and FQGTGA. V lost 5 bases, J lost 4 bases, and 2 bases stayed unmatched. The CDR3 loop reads CASSRAGGANVLTF. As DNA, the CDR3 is TGTGCCAGCAGCCGAGCGGGGGGGGCCAACGTCCTGACTTTC.

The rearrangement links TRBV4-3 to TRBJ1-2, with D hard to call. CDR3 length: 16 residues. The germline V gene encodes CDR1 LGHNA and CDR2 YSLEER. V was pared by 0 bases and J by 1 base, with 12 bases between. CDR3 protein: CASSQETQFLNYGYTF. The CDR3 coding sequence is TGCGCCAGCAGCCAAGAAACACAGTTCCTTAACTATGGCTACACCTTC.

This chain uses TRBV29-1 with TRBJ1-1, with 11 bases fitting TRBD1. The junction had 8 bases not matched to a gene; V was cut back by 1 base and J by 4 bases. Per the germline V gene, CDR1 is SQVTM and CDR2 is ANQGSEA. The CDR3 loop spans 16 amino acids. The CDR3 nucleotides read TGCAGCGTTGAAGCAGTAGGACAGGGGGCGCTCACTGAAGCTTTCTTT. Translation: CSVEAVGQGALTEAFF.

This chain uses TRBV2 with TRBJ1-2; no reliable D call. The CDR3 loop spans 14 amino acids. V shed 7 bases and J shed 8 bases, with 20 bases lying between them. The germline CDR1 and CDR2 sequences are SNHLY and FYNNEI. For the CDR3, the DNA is TGTGCCAGCACCCCCAACAGCAACCCGGCGGGCTACACCTTC. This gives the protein CASTPNSNPAGYTF.

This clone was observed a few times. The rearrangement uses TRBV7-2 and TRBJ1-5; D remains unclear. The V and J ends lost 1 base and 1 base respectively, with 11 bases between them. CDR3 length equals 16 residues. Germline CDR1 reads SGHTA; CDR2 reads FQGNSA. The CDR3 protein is CASSLVTWESNQPQHF. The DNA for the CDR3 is TGTGCCAGCAGCTTAGTAACATGGGAGAGCAATCAGCCCCAGCATTTT.

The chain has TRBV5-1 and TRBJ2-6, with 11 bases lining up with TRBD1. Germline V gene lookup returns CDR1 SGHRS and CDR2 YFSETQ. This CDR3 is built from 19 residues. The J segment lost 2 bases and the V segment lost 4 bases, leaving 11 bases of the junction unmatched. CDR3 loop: CASSKEPGQGGPGANVLTF. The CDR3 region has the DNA TGCGCCAGCAGCAAGGAGCCGGGACAGGGGGGCCCTGGGGCCAACGTCCTGACTTTC.

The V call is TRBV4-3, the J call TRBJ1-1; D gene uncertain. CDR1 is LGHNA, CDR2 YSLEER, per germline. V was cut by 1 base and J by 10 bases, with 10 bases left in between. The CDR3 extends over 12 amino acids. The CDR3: CASSQGGYRAFF. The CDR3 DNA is TGCGCCAGCAGCCAAGGAGGGTATAGAGCTTTCTTT.

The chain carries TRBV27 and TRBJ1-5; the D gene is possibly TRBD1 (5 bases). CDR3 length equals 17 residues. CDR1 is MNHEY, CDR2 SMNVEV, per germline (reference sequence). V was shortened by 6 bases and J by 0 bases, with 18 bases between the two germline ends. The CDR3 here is CASRHRSGHDSNQPQHF. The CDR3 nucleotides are TGTGCCAGCAGACACCGATCAGGGCATGATAGCAATCAGCCCCAGCATTTT.

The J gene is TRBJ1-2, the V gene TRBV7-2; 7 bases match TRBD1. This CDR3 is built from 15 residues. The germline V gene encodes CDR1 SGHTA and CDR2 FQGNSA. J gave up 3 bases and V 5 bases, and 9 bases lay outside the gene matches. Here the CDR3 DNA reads TGTGCCAGCAGCCTTGGATCAGGGGGAGACTATGGCTACACCTTC. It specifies CASSLGSGGDYGYTF.

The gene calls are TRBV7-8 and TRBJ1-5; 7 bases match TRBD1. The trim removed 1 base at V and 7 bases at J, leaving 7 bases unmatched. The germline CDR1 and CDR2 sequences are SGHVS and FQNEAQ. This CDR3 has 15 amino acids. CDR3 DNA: TGTGCCAGCAGCTTAGGTTGGCAGGGGGACCAGCCCCAGCATTTT. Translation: CASSLGWQGDQPQHF.

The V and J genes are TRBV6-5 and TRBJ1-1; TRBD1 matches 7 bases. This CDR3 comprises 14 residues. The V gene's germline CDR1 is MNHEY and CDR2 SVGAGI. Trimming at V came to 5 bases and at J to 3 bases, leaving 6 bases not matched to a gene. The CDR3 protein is CASSKGQRDTEAFF. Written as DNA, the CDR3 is TGTGCCAGCAGTAAGGGACAGCGGGACACTGAAGCTTTCTTT.

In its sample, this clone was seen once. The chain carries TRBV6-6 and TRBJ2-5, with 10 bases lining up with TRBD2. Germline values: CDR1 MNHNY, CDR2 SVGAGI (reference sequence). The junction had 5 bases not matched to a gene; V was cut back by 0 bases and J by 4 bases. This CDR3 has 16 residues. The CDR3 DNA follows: TGTGCCAGCAGTTACTCCGCTAGCGGGGGATCAGAGACCCAGTACTTC. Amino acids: CASSYSASGGSETQYF.

CDR3 coding DNA: TGTGCCAGCAGTGTGGACAGGGCGAACACTGAAGCTTTCTTT. Residues: CASSVDRANTEAFF. This chain connects TRBV2 to TRBJ1-1; TRBD1 matches at 8 bases. The CDR3 runs 14 residues. Germline lookup yields CDR1 SNHLY and CDR2 FYNNEI. J was trimmed by 1 base and V by 4 bases; bases with no gene match: 2.

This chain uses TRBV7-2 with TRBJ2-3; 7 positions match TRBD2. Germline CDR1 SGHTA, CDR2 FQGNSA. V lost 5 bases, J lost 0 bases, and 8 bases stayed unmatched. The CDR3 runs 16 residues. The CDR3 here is CASSRIGGTSTDTQYF. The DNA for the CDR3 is TGTGCCAGCAGCCGCATCGGGGGGACTAGCACAGATACGCAGTATTTT.

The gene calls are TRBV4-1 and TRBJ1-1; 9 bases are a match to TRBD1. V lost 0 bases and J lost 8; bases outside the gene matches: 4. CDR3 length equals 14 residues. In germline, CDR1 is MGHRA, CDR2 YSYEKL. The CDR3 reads CASSQEDRGGEAFF. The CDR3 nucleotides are TGCGCCAGCAGCCAAGAGGACAGGGGAGGCGAAGCTTTCTTT.